The 20 T cell receptor beta chains listed next were all sequenced from one sample in a study of a mutant IDH1 vaccine in newly diagnosed glioma. The table came from immunoSEQ multiplex PCR; TCRdb's copy has only in-frame clones and leaves some out. The sample includes 65,000 to 70,000 clones, 65% to 90% of them seen just once. Time point specified: baseline, week 1 (first vaccination visit). Treatment in this sample: pre-vaccination baseline after standard-of-care therapy. The source material was PBMCs, sampled from a glioma patient treated with radiotherapy, temozolomide or both. The origin of the receptors is a man aged 25-45 years with glioma.

The V gene is TRBV5-1, the J gene TRBJ2-7, with D uncertain. Trimming took 3 bases from V and 2 from J, leaving 15 bases between them. The CDR3 runs 15 residues. The germline V gene has CDR1 SGHRS and CDR2 YFSETQ. CDR3 loop: CASSSPLASTYEQYF. The CDR3 bases are TGCGCCAGCAGCTCGCCATTGGCTTCAACCTACGAGCAGTACTTC.

This rearrangement joins TRBV27 to TRBJ2-3; 9 bases match TRBD2. Germline assignment: CDR1 MNHEY and CDR2 SMNVEV (reference sequence). The CDR3 contains 15 residues. V shed 7 bases, J shed 0 bases, and the junction held 5 bases outside the gene matches. CDR3 sequence: CASIRSGGSTDTQYF. CDR3 nucleotides: TGTGCCAGCATCCGTAGCGGGGGTAGCACAGATACGCAGTATTTT.

This clone was counted a few times. The chain carries TRBV30 and TRBJ1-5; D not certain. Germline V gene data show CDR1 as GTSNPN and CDR2 as SVGIG (reference sequence). The CDR3 is 13 amino acids. Between the trimmed V and J ends, which lost 3 bases and 0 bases, there was a span of 6 bases. CDR3 region: CAWRTDSNQPQHF. The CDR3 nucleotides are TGTGCCTGGAGGACCGATAGCAATCAGCCCCAGCATTTT.

The rearrangement joins TRBV6-1 to TRBJ1-1; D perhaps matches TRBD1 (5 bases). Trimming left V 1 base short and J 4 bases short, with 10 bases between. Germline V gene data show CDR1 as MNHNS and CDR2 as SASEGT. This CDR3 spans 14 amino acids. The CDR3 is CASSEVIRGTEAFF. In DNA, the CDR3 is TGTGCCAGCAGTGAAGTAATAAGGGGCACTGAAGCTTTCTTT.

This chain connects TRBV18 to TRBJ1-2; D gene uncertain. CDR1 is KGHSH, CDR2 LQKENI, per germline. This CDR3 comprises 15 residues. Trimming stripped 0 bases from V and 1 base from J, with 9 bases between. The CDR3 here is CASSPPETFNYGYTF. CDR3 coding DNA: TGTGCCAGCTCACCACCGGAGACATTTAACTATGGCTACACCTTC.

The J gene is TRBJ2-5, the V gene TRBV5-1, with 9 bases identical to TRBD1. With 5 bases clipped from V and 5 bases from J, the junction kept 13 bases outside the gene matches. This CDR3 spans 16 amino acids. In germline, CDR1 is SGHRS, CDR2 YFSETQ. CDR3 nucleotides: TGCGCCAGCAGTTCGGGGCGGGACAGGGAGGTGGAGACCCAGTACTTC. Translation gives CASSSGRDREVETQYF.

The V gene is TRBV6-4, the J gene TRBJ2-1; 9 bases are shared with TRBD1. Germline assignment: CDR1 MRHNA and CDR2 SNTAGT. The CDR3 consists of 13 residues. V was pared by 7 bases and J by 8 bases, with 6 bases of the junction left unmatched. The CDR3 DNA sequence: TGTGCCAGCAAGGGACAGGGATCAGATGAGCAGTTCTTC. As protein: CASKGQGSDEQFF.

The genes are TRBV30 and TRBJ2-5, with a possible D match to TRBD2 (7 bases). The V gene lost 0 bases and the J gene lost 5 bases, with 13 bases spanning the gap. CDR1 and CDR2 (germline): GTSNPN, SVGIG (reference sequence). The CDR3 spans 14 residues. The CDR3 spells CAWSVLQGGETQYF. DNA for the CDR3: TGTGCCTGGAGTGTATTACAGGGAGGGGAGACCCAGTACTTC.

The chain couples TRBV7-6 to TRBJ2-7; TRBD1 matches 8 bases. V was clipped by 4 bases and J by 0 bases; unmatched bases: 14. This CDR3 spans 18 amino acids. Germline V gene lookup returns CDR1 SGHVS and CDR2 FNYEAQ. The CDR3 region has the DNA TGTGCCAGCAGCTGGAGAGACAGACCGGGACAGGACTCCTACGAGCAGTACTTC. Translation gives CASSWRDRPGQDSYEQYF.

The CDR3 region is CSATEQETQYF. The CDR3 DNA reads TGCAGTGCTACCGAGCAAGAGACCCAGTACTTC. This sequence joins TRBV20-1 and TRBJ2-5, with unresolved D. The CDR3 has 11 amino acids. Trimming removed 4 bases at V and 2 bases at J, with 5 bases between. The V gene's germline CDR1 is DFQATT and CDR2 SNEGSKA (reference sequence).

The chain has TRBV19 and TRBJ2-5, with 7 bases identical to TRBD1. Germline trimming cut 5 bases from V and 2 bases from J; bases unmatched to any gene: 8. This CDR3 is built from 15 residues. CDR1 and CDR2 from the germline V gene are LNHDA and SQIVND (reference sequence). The CDR3 sequence is CASSPQTGRQETQYF. CDR3 nucleotide sequence: TGTGCCAGTAGTCCGCAGACAGGGCGGCAAGAGACCCAGTACTTC.

In its sample, this clone was seen once. This chain links TRBV27 with TRBJ1-6; tentatively, D is TRBD1 (5 bases). The CDR3 sequence is 16 residues long. From germline, CDR1 is MNHEY and CDR2 SMNVEV (reference sequence). Trimming removed 0 bases from V and 9 bases from J, with 15 bases in between. CDR3 in amino acids: CASSLSPGPLGSPLHF. The CDR3 coding sequence is TGTGCCAGCAGTTTATCGCCGGGACCCCTAGGTTCACCCCTCCACTTT.

The chain employs TRBV30 and TRBJ2-7; TRBD1 might be the D (7 bases). V lost 4 bases to trimming and J lost 3 bases, with 16 bases between them. Germline-derived CDR1 and CDR2 are GTSNPN and SVGIG (reference sequence). The CDR3 loop spans 14 amino acids. CDR3 sequence: CAWIPGGQLYEQYF. The DNA for the CDR3 is TGTGCCTGGATCCCCGGGGGACAGCTCTACGAGCAGTACTTC. The full variable domain, with the rest looked up from reference TRBV30 and TRBJ2-7, is SQTIHQWPATLVQPVGSPLSLECTVEGTSNPNLYWYRQAAGRGLQLLFYSVGIGQISSEVPQNLSASRPQDRQFILSSKKLLLSDSGFYLCAWIPGGQLYEQYFGPGTRLTVT.

The V and J genes are TRBV7-9 and TRBJ1-2; possibly TRBD1 for D (5 bases). Germline V CDR1 and CDR2: SEHNR, FQNEAQ (reference sequence). V was pared by 5 bases and J by 3 bases, with 7 bases between. This CDR3 is 12 amino acids long. CDR3 sequence reads: CASSGGDYGYTF. Written as DNA, the CDR3 is TGTGCCAGCAGCGGGGGTGACTATGGCTACACCTTC.

Regarding this clone: This CDR3 is also generated by other DNA sequences in the sample. CDR3 coding DNA: TGTGCCAGCAGCTTGGTTGGGACAGGGCCCTACGAGCAGTACTTC. Its protein is CASSLVGTGPYEQYF. The genes are TRBV5-6 and TRBJ2-7, with TRBD1 identical over 9 bases. This CDR3 is built from 15 residues. The V gene end was trimmed by 0 bases and the J gene end by 2 bases; junction bases not matched to a gene: 3. Per the germline V gene, CDR1 is SGHDT and CDR2 is YYEEEE.

The rearrangement joins TRBV5-1 to TRBJ1-1; D not resolved. Deletions cut 5 bases from V and 1 base from J, with 12 bases between. There are 14 residues in the CDR3. Germline V lookup: CDR1 SGHRS, CDR2 YFSETQ. The CDR3: CASRTSRANTEAFF. The CDR3 nucleotides read TGCGCCAGCAGGACTTCCCGAGCGAACACTGAAGCTTTCTTT.

A few counts support this clone. The chain joins TRBV5-4 to TRBJ1-2; D ambiguous. CDR1 and CDR2 (germline): SGHNT, YYREEE (reference sequence). The CDR3 is 15 residues long. V was shortened by 3 bases and J by 5 bases, with 17 bases between the two germline ends. CDR3: CASSYAGSATYGYTF. The CDR3 bases are TGTGCCAGCAGCTACGCCGGGTCGGCAACATATGGCTACACCTTC. Supplemented by reference TRBV5-4 and TRBJ1-2, the full variable domain reads ETGVTQSPTHLIKTRGQQVTLRCSSQSGHNTVSWYQQALGQGPQFIFQYYREEENGRGNFPPRFSGLQFPNYSSELNVNALELDDSALYLCASSYAGSATYGYTFGSGTRLTVV.

This clone turned up a few times. The V call is TRBV4-1, the J call TRBJ1-1; tentative D call: TRBD1 (6 bases). Germline CDR1 is MGHRA and CDR2 is YSYEKL. The CDR3 consists of 15 residues. V was clipped by 8 bases and J by 11 bases, with 27 bases between them. The CDR3 reads CASSNPTWGRGVAFF. Here the CDR3 DNA reads TGCGCCAGCTCAAACCCTACGTGGGGGCGCGGTGTGGCTTTCTTT.

The chain employs TRBV28 and TRBJ1-2; D gene ambiguous. In germline, CDR1 is MDHEN, CDR2 SYDVKM. There are 17 residues in the CDR3. V lost 3 bases, J lost 4 bases, and 21 bases lay in between. The CDR3 DNA reads as TGTGCCAGCAGTTTTCATCTGGAAGGTGCCAAGTCCTATGGCTACACCTTC. This gives the protein CASSFHLEGAKSYGYTF.

The chain carries TRBV28 and TRBJ1-5; 8 bases match TRBD1. The CDR3 has 13 residues. Trimming cost V 8 bases and J 7 bases; bases outside gene matches: 7. The germline CDR1 and CDR2 sequences are MDHEN and SYDVKM. The CDR3 sequence: CASGQDREQPQHF. The CDR3, as DNA: TGTGCCAGCGGACAGGACAGGGAGCAGCCCCAGCATTTT.